This T cell receptor beta chain was identified in a study of OX40 agonist ivuxolimab in advanced cancers. The overall study: Ivuxolimab, which is an agonistic anti-OX40 (CD134) antibody, was administered to the patients. The dose-escalation group included hepatocellular carcinoma, melanoma, renal cell carcinoma and head and neck cancer. Findings and limits, study-wide: Researchers report that CD8+ T cells had, on average, more expanded clones than CD4+. It was also the case that some nonresponders had low normalized T-cell clonal expansion.

This CDR3 contains 11 residues. V was trimmed by 1 base and J by 8 bases, leaving 8 bases between them. The germline V gene has CDR1 GTSNPN and CDR2 SVGIG (reference sequence). Assay used: immunoSEQ multiplex PCR; TCRdb lists only in-frame clones, some missing. Of 70,000 or so clones in the sample, 85% were seen once. On this clone itself: Its specificity is not known.

Specimen: CD4+ or CD8+ T cells sorted from blood, collected in a trial of the OX40 agonist ivuxolimab. The clonotype was recovered from an adult with an advanced solid tumor such as melanoma, head and neck, liver or kidney cancer. The chain employs TRBV30 and TRBJ1-2; unclear D gene. CDR3 DNA: TGTGCCTGGAGTGACCGAAGGGGCTACACCTTC. It specifies CAWSDRRGYTF.